This T cell receptor (beta chain) was obtained from a study of blood T cell repertoires in COVID-19. Study background: PBMCs, B-cell-depleted T cells, or T cells provided the cDNA or gDNA that made up the material.

Profiling relied on immunoSEQ multiplex PCR, and the TCRdb table lists in-frame clones only, not all of them. The sample contains 300,000 or so clones, about 92% of which appear only once. Germline V gives CDR1 SGHRS, CDR2 YFSETQ. This CDR3 has 12 residues. Trimming pared 4 bases from V and 12 bases from J, leaving 17 bases between. This chain joins TRBV5-1 and TRBJ2-7, with D perhaps TRBD1 (5 bases). The sequence derives from a man in his sixties who had recovered from COVID-19. The sequenced material came from PBMCs or T cells enriched from blood (not recorded which). CDR3 nucleotide sequence: TGCGCCAGCAGCAAGGAAGGGGAAACGGGGTACTTC. Translation gives CASSKEGETGYF.